This T cell receptor (beta chain) stems from a study of T cell repertoires in cytomegalovirus infection. In the study overall: Well-studied HLA-B-restricted CMV epitopes were used in the study alongside recently identified HLA-C-restricted ones. Public TCR beta signatures provided an indication of both CMV infection and a matching HLA type. Study observations and caveats: The cumulative frequency of public TCR beta families identified carriers of CMV plus the relevant HLA. In two of eight donors, the top clonotype was HLA-C-restricted CMV-specific.

The sample holds many counts of this clonotype. The antigen is not known. TCRdb reprocessed the reads with MiXCR, giving one entry per CDR3 protein. The sample gives fewer than 150,000 distinct CDR3 sequences, over 25% of which show up once; about 40% is in the top ten. Sequencing used CD8+ T cells from cultured PBMCs, obtained from culture after CMV antigen stimulation. This receptor was obtained from a human donor in good health (CMV status not recorded). Some clones in this sample may be carry-over from other donors' samples.

CDR3 nucleotide sequence: TGTGCCAGCAGCACCAGGGGAAACCCTTACGAGCAGTACTTC. This encodes CASSTRGNPYEQYF. This chain uses TRBV7-2 with TRBJ2-7, with a weak D call TRBD1 (6 bases). CDR3 size: 14 residues. The ends were cut back, 5 bases at V and 4 bases at J, with 15 bases in the middle. Germline CDR1 SGHTA, CDR2 FQGNSA.